This T cell receptor beta chain was identified during a study of T cell responses to AZD1222 COVID-19 vaccine. Study-wide points: Donor demographics were predominantly white British with a female majority; clonal diversity may be underestimated.

The length of the CDR3 is 15 residues. V lost 1 base to trimming and J lost 7 bases, with 14 bases between them. Germline V gene data show CDR1 as MNHNS and CDR2 as SASEGT. This clone was found once. Its matching antigen is unknown. Sequencing used immunoSEQ multiplex PCR; TCRdb keeps in-frame clones, though not all of them. The sample has roughly 150,000 clones, roughly 90% seen once. This chain uses TRBV6-1 with TRBJ1-5; D is undetermined. This receptor was taken from an adult in good health. The material was peripheral blood, obtained on day 0 of AZD1222 vaccination. CDR3 region: CASSEGEGRRQPQHF. The CDR3 DNA reads as TGTGCCAGCAGTGAAGGAGAGGGTAGGAGGCAGCCCCAGCATTTT.